Sequencing of this T cell receptor (beta chain) was carried out in a study of breast tumors, draining lymph nodes, adjacent tissues. Turning to this clonotype: This may be a read error, as it is one base from a much larger clone.

The lymph nodes were axillary draining lymph nodes from breast cancer patients. The CDR3 runs 13 residues. In germline, CDR1 is SGHTA, CDR2 FQGNSA. Via MiXCR, TCRdb re-called the multiplex PCR reads, giving one row per CDR3 protein. Among 200,000 to 300,000 distinct CDR3 sequences, roughly 30% were seen once, and the ten largest hold around 1.1%. The V gene is TRBV7-2, the J gene TRBJ2-7; D is ambiguous. The TCR originated in a female donor with breast cancer. Some clones in this sample may be carry-over from other donors' samples. The source material was axillary lymph node tissue. The CDR3 loop is CASSLERFYERYF. The CDR3 bases are TGTGCCAGCAGCTTGGAACGGTTCTACGAGCGGTACTTC.